This T cell receptor (beta chain) was found in a study of control samples from healthy donors and cancer patients. This clone was seen a single time. Using immunoSEQ multiplex PCR, the repertoire was profiled, and TCRdb retains in-frame clones only, with some absent. Of 170,000 or so clones listed, nearly 90% are singletons. Germline assignment: CDR1 MNHNY and CDR2 SVGAGI (reference sequence). Trimming at V came to 4 bases and at J to 5 bases, leaving 6 bases not matched to a gene. The CDR3 is 15 residues long. The sequence was collected from a woman between 50 and 59 years old in good health. The V call is TRBV6-6, the J call TRBJ2-1; 9 bases match TRBD1. Sequencing used blood. CDR3 DNA: TGTGCCAGCAGTTCCCCCGACAGGGGGAACAATGAGCAGTTCTTC. Its protein product is CASSSPDRGNNEQFF.